The T cell receptor (beta chain) under discussion was sequenced for a study of shared clonotypes between healthy human individuals. Study information: Used for every donor were three CD4 naive, three CD4 memory, two CD8 naive and one CD8 memory plate.

This clone was counted a single time. The repertoire was sequenced with immunoSEQ multiplex PCR; TCRdb's copy has only in-frame clones and lacks some. The sample comprises 110,000 or so clones, about 63% of which are singletons, and 20% to 25% rests with the top ten. The specimen was memory CD8+ T cells sorted from blood. The subset is: CD45RO+ cells pooled with CCR7-negative TemRA cells. The TCR originated in a woman aged 25-40 years in good health.

Here the CDR3 reads CASSSPAGEQYF. The CDR3, as DNA: TGTGCCAGCAGCTCCCCGGCCGGCGAGCAGTACTTC. The chain has TRBV11-2 and TRBJ2-7; D remains unclear. Germline V gives CDR1 SGHAT, CDR2 FQNNGV. V dropped 4 bases and J dropped 6 bases, with 10 bases sitting between them. This CDR3 contains 12 residues.